The entry that follows covers one T cell receptor (beta chain) sequence. The PCR employed 60 Vbeta primers together with 13 Jbeta primers. The data were produced by immunoSEQ multiplex PCR, yet TCRdb's version contains in-frame clones alone and is incomplete. The repertoire holds around 90,000 clones, about two thirds seen once, with around 2.5% in the top ten. The V gene's germline CDR1 is ENHRY and CDR2 SYGVKD. Losses at the gene ends were 6 bases for V and 4 bases for J; bases not matched to a gene: 10. The CDR3 length is 18 residues. The data are from a study of cytomegalovirus exposure and HLA in healthy donors.

V and J are TRBV10-3 and TRBJ2-2; 14 nucleotides match TRBD2. Sequenced input: PBMCs. This receptor was taken from a human donor in good health. The CDR3 region is CAISQGLAGGSVTGELFF. The CDR3 DNA reads TGTGCCATCAGCCAAGGACTAGCGGGGGGTTCGGTCACCGGGGAGCTGTTTTTT.